This paragraph reports one T cell receptor beta chain. Its antigen is not known. The data are from a study of cytotoxic CD8 clonotypes in ibrutinib-treated CLL. Overall study findings and caveats: On treatment, the uncommon public clonotypes contracted or remained stable.

V was trimmed by 2 bases and J by 7 bases, leaving 3 bases between them. Germline V gene data show CDR1 as SGHNT and CDR2 as YENEEA. This CDR3 is built from 11 residues. Repertoires were generated with immunoSEQ multiplex PCR, while TCRdb's copy carries only in-frame clones and drops some. The sample consists of more than 85,000 clones, 77% of them appearing once. V gene TRBV11-3 combines with J gene TRBJ2-1; D is ambiguous. The sequence came from a human donor with chronic lymphocytic leukemia. The specimen comprised PBMCs, sampled after 24 months of ibrutinib treatment. CDR3 in DNA: TGTGCCAGCAGCTTAAAGAATGAGCAGTTCTTC. This sequence encodes CASSLKNEQFF.